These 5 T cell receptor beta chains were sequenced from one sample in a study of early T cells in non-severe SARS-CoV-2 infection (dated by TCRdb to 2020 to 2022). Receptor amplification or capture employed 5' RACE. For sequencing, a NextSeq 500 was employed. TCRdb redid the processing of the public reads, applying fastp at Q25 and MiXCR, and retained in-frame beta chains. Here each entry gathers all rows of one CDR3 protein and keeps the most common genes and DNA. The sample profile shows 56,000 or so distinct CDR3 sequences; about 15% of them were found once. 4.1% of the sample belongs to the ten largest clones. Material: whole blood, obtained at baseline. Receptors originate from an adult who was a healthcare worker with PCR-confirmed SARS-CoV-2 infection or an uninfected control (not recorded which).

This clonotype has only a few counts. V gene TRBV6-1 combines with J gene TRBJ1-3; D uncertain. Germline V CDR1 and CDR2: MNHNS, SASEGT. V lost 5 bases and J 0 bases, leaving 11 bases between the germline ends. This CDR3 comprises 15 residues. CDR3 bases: TGTGCCAGCAGTCGAGATGCAGGCTCTGGAAACACCATATATTTT. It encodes CASSRDAGSGNTIYF.

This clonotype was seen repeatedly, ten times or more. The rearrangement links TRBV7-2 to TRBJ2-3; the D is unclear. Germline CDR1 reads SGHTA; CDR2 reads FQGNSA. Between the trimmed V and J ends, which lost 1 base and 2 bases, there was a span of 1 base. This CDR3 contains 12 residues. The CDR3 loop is CASSLDTDTQYF. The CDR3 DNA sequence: TGTGCCAGCAGCTTAGACACAGATACGCAGTATTTT.

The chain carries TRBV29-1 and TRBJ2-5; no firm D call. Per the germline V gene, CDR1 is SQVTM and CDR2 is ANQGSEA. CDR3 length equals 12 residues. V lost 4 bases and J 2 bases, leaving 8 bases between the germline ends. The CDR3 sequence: CSVGWQQETQYF. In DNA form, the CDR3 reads TGCAGCGTTGGGTGGCAGCAAGAGACCCAGTACTTC.

CDR3 sequence: CASSLREIAYNEQFF. For the CDR3, the DNA is TGTGCCAGCAGCCTCCGGGAGATAGCTTACAATGAGCAGTTCTTC. The rearrangement joins TRBV7-9 to TRBJ2-1; possible D gene TRBD2, 6 bases. The germline V gene has CDR1 SEHNR and CDR2 FQNEAQ (reference sequence). This CDR3 has 15 amino acids. Trimming cost V 5 bases and J 4 bases, with 15 bases left between them.

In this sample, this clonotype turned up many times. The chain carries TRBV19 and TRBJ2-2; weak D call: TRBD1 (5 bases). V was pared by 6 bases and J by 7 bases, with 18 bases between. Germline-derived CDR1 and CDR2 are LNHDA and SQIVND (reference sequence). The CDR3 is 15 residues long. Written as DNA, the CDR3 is TGTGCCAGTAGCCCCCCTTCTTCAGGGCACGGGGAGCTGTTTTTT. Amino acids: CASSPPSSGHGELFF.